This entry lists 15 T cell receptor beta chains sequenced from one sample in a study of T cell responses to AZD1222 COVID-19 vaccine. Here immunoSEQ multiplex PCR was the method, and the copy in TCRdb shows in-frame clones only, minus some. The sample carries 100,000 to 150,000 clones, approximately 88% recorded once. The source was peripheral blood, collected on day 0 of AZD1222 vaccination. Every receptor here comes from an adult in good health.

This clone was seen many times. This chain uses TRBV7-2 with TRBJ2-5; 10 nucleotides agree with TRBD1. The CDR3 has 14 amino acids. The V segment lost 5 bases and the J segment 5 bases; nucleotides outside the gene matches: 5. The germline CDR1 and CDR2 sequences are SGHTA and FQGNSA. CDR3 residues: CASSLRTGGETQYF. The CDR3, as DNA: TGTGCCAGCAGCCTGCGGACAGGGGGGGAGACCCAGTACTTC.

The chain links TRBV29-1 to TRBJ1-1; TRBD1 aligns across 10 bases. The V segment lost 6 bases and the J segment 0 bases; nucleotides outside the gene matches: 4. The CDR3 covers 14 residues. Germline lookup yields CDR1 SQVTM and CDR2 ANQGSEA. As DNA, the CDR3 is TGCAGCGTGCGGGGACAGGGGATGAACACTGAAGCTTTCTTT. Translated, it gives CSVRGQGMNTEAFF.

The chain employs TRBV7-9 and TRBJ1-1, with D uncertain. V lost 4 bases and J lost 1, with 10 bases in between. The germline gives CDR1 SEHNR, CDR2 FQNEAQ (reference sequence). The CDR3 runs 14 residues. CDR3 region: CASSSLEGNTEAFF. For the CDR3, the DNA is TGTGCCAGCAGCTCTTTGGAGGGGAACACTGAAGCTTTCTTT. The full variable domain, with the rest looked up from reference TRBV7-9 and TRBJ1-1, is DTGVSQNPRHKITKRGQNVTFRCDPISEHNRLYWYRQTLGQGPEFLTYFQNEAQLEKSRLLSDRFSAERPKGSFSTLEIQRTEQGDSAMYLCASSSLEGNTEAFFGQGTRLTVV.

This clone appeared a few times. The chain joins TRBV11-2 to TRBJ2-7; 12 bases fit TRBD1. The CDR3 is 13 residues long. Germline assignment: CDR1 SGHAT and CDR2 FQNNGV. The ends lost 7 bases at V and 6 bases at J; junction bases unmatched: 4. The CDR3 protein is CASNRDRGPEQYF. The CDR3 nucleotides read TGTGCCAGCAACCGGGACAGGGGGCCCGAGCAGTACTTC.

This clone was detected a few times. This chain links TRBV5-1 with TRBJ1-2; D possibly corresponds to TRBD1 (5 bases). This CDR3 spans 15 amino acids. CDR1 is SGHRS, CDR2 YFSETQ, per germline. V shed 3 bases and J shed 1 base, with 13 bases lying between them. The CDR3 protein is CASSSGRANNYGYTF. CDR3 DNA: TGCGCCAGCAGCTCGGGACGGGCAAATAACTATGGCTACACCTTC.

The chain has TRBV28 and TRBJ1-3, with 7 nucleotides matching TRBD1. The CDR3 has 14 amino acids. Germline CDR1 and CDR2: MDHEN and SYDVKM. The junction had 3 bases not matched to a gene; V was cut back by 3 bases and J by 4 bases. DNA for the CDR3: TGTGCCAGCAGTTTGACAGGGAACGGAAACACCATATATTTT. This encodes CASSLTGNGNTIYF.

This chain connects TRBV2 to TRBJ2-1; 14 bases line up with TRBD2. Germline V gene lookup returns CDR1 SNHLY and CDR2 FYNNEI. V shed 5 bases and J 4 bases; nucleotides not matched to a gene: 1. The CDR3 has 15 amino acids. CDR3 amino acids: CASSRLAGGYNEQFF. Here the CDR3 DNA reads TGTGCCAGCAGTAGACTAGCGGGGGGGTACAATGAGCAGTTCTTC.

V usage is TRBV6-5 and J usage is TRBJ2-1, with D perhaps TRBD1 (5 bases). Germline loops: CDR1 MNHEY, CDR2 SVGAGI. V dropped 6 bases and J dropped 9 bases, with 21 bases sitting between them. The CDR3 has 15 amino acids. The CDR3 protein is CASRKGQGNWGEQFF. DNA of the CDR3: TGTGCCAGCAGAAAGGGGCAGGGCAACTGGGGTGAGCAGTTCTTC.

The chain has TRBV30 and TRBJ2-7; maybe TRBD1 (6 bases). The CDR3 has 15 residues. Germline V gene data show CDR1 as GTSNPN and CDR2 as SVGIG (reference sequence). V was clipped by 8 bases and J by 0 bases, with 20 bases between them. CDR3: CAGIFVGGSSYEQYF. CDR3 in DNA: TGTGCCGGGATCTTCGTTGGGGGCAGCTCCTACGAGCAGTACTTC.

The chain couples TRBV5-4 to TRBJ1-1; D gene ambiguous. CDR3 length equals 15 residues. V lost 4 bases and J lost 4, with 17 bases in between. CDR1 is SGHNT and CDR2 is YYREEE in the germline V gene (reference sequence). The chain's CDR3 is CASSQRSPGSTEAFF. CDR3 in DNA: TGTGCCAGCAGCCAGCGATCACCCGGCAGCACTGAAGCTTTCTTT.

This clone came up once. The germline gene is not matched at one end of the junction; a read error may be the cause. The J gene is TRBJ2-1, the V gene TRBV12-3 or TRBV12-4; maybe TRBD2 (5 bases). The CDR3 is made up of 11 amino acids. The CDR3 nucleotides are TGTGCCAGCAGTTTAAATAGGGAGCGGTTCTTC. It encodes CASSLNRERFF.

CDR3 DNA: TGTGCCAGCAGTTTATCCGGGGGACTGGGGGATGGCAATCAGCCCCAGCATTTT. Translation: CASSLSGGLGDGNQPQHF. The rearrangement joins TRBV28 to TRBJ1-5; weak D call: TRBD1 (5 bases). V was cut by 1 base and J by 2 bases, with 18 bases left in between. Germline V lookup: CDR1 MDHEN, CDR2 SYDVKM. This CDR3 region has 18 residues.

V and J are TRBV6-6 and TRBJ1-6; no clear D. The germline V and J ends were trimmed by 5 bases and 3 bases, with 5 bases remaining between them. CDR1 and CDR2 (germline): MNHNY, SVGAGI (reference sequence). CDR3 length: 13 residues. The CDR3 region has the DNA TGTGCCAGCAGTCTCGGCTATAATTCACCCCTCCACTTT. Amino acids: CASSLGYNSPLHF.

This clone was counted a single time. This rearrangement joins TRBV19 to TRBJ2-2, with a weak D call TRBD1 (5 bases). Looked up from germline, CDR1 is LNHDA and CDR2 is SQIVND (reference sequence). This CDR3 has 15 amino acids. The V gene lost 6 bases and the J gene lost 1 base, with 12 bases spanning the gap. CDR3 residues: CASSKSGQNTGELFF. CDR3 coding DNA: TGTGCCAGTAGCAAAAGTGGACAGAACACCGGGGAGCTGTTTTTT.

The chain recombines TRBV27 with TRBJ2-1, with D maybe TRBD2 (6 bases). Trimming cost V 5 bases and J 1 base, with 12 bases left between them. This CDR3 is built from 15 residues. CDR1 and CDR2 (germline): MNHEY, SMNVEV (reference sequence). CDR3 coding DNA: TGTGCCAGCAGTAACGCCGGGGGTTCCTACAATGAGCAGTTCTTC. This sequence encodes CASSNAGGSYNEQFF.